This T cell receptor (beta chain) emerged from a study of T cell responses to AZD1222 COVID-19 vaccine. Study outcomes and limitations: Nearly half of unique spike-specific TCRs reportedly avoided B.1.351 and B.1.1.7 mutated regions.

Points on this clone: No antigen is known for it.

Libraries were prepared by immunoSEQ multiplex PCR; TCRdb keeps only in-frame clonotypes and omits some of them. The data show tens of thousands of clones, with 70% to 90% seen just once and around 20% held by the top ten. The input for sequencing was peripheral blood, taken on day 0 of AZD1222 vaccination. The origin of this receptor is an adult in good health.

The CDR3 DNA follows: TGTGCCAGCAGCTTAACGAGGACTAGCGGCCAAGAGACCCAGTACTTC. Its protein product is CASSLTRTSGQETQYF. V usage is TRBV7-3 and J usage is TRBJ2-5; 10 nucleotides agree with TRBD2. Looked up from germline, CDR1 is SGHTA and CDR2 is FQGTGA. The CDR3 is made up of 16 amino acids. Unmatched junction bases numbered 2, after V lost 0 bases and J lost 1 base.